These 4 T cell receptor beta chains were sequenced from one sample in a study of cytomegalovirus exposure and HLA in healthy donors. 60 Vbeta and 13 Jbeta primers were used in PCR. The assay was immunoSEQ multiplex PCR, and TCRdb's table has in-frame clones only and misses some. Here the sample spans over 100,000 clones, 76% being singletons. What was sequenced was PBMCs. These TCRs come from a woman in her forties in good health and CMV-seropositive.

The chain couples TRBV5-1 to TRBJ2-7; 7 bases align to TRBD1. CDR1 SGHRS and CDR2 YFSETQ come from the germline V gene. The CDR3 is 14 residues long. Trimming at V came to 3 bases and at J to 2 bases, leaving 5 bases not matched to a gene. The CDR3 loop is CASSSRQGAYEQYF. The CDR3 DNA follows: TGCGCCAGCAGCTCGAGACAGGGCGCCTACGAGCAGTACTTC.

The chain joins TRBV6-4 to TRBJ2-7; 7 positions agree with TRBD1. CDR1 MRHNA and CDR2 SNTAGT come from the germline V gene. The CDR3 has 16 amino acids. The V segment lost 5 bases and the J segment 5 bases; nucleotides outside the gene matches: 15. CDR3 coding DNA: TGTGCCAGCAGTAGAGAATTAAGAGGGGGCTTGAACGAGCAGTACTTC. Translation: CASSRELRGGLNEQYF.

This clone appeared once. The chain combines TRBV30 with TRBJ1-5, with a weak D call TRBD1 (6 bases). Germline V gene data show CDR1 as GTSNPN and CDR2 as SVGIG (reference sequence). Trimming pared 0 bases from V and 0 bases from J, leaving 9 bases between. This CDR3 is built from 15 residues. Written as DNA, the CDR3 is TGTGCCTGGAGTGTAGGACAGCTTAGCAATCAGCCCCAGCATTTT. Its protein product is CAWSVGQLSNQPQHF. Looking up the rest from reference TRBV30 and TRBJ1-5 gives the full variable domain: SQTIHQWPATLVQPVGSPLSLECTVEGTSNPNLYWYRQAAGRGLQLLFYSVGIGQISSEVPQNLSASRPQDRQFILSSKKLLLSDSGFYLCAWSVGQLSNQPQHFGDGTRLSIL.

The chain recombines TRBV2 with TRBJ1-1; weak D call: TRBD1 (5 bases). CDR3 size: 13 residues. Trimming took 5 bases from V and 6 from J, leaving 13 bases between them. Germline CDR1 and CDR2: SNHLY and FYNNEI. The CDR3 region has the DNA TGTGCCAGCAGTCGGGGGGGGTACCCTGAAGCTTTCTTT. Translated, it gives CASSRGGYPEAFF.